The TCR beta chain under discussion was sequenced for a study of blood T cell repertoires in COVID-19. Study in general: Collection of acute and convalescent COVID-19 samples took place in the United States, Italy and Spain.

As processed by the authors: The assay estimated nucleated cells by amplifying reference gene primers. Sequenced by immunoSEQ multiplex PCR; TCRdb stores in-frame clones only, minus some. For V, J and clone size, that table is used; D and trimming come from the DNA. Here the sample spans 150,000 to 200,000 clones, 80% to 90% being singletons. The source is a man aged 45 to 65 with active or convalescent COVID-19. The sequenced material came from peripheral blood.

CDR3 sequence: CASSGGRDKNYGYTF. The CDR3 coding sequence is TGTGCCAGCAGTGGGGGTAGGGACAAGAACTATGGCTACACCTTC. The rearrangement joins TRBV6-4 to TRBJ1-2, with D tentatively TRBD1 (6 bases). The CDR3 is 15 residues long. Trimming removed 4 bases at V and 2 bases at J, with 14 bases between. The germline V gene has CDR1 MRHNA and CDR2 SNTAGT.